The clone carrying this TCR beta chain was picked up a small number of times. The antigen remains undetermined. This sample is part of a study of vaccination and CD4 T cells after COVID-19. The study's findings and limits: The rise in median SARS-CoV-2-reactive clonotypes, from roughly 22 to 38, was not significant. Post-vaccination, and not before, a median 86.3% of reactive clones appeared in convalescent patients.

The treatment here: roughly 10-day PBMC culture with coronavirus spike peptide pools or control peptides (ViraFEST assay). Cultured CD4+ T cell DNA was sequenced using the Oncomine TCR Beta short-read assay. TCRdb used MiXCR to reprocess the PCR reads, holding one entry per CDR3 protein. The sample lists approximately 10,000 distinct CDR3 sequences; around half were seen once. The CDR3 sequence is 14 residues long. Germline V gives CDR1 SEHNR, CDR2 FQNEAQ (reference sequence). V shed 3 bases and J shed 6 bases, with 11 bases lying between them. The sequence came from a human donor who had recovered from COVID-19. The source material was CD4+ T cells from blood, cultured in vitro. The chain employs TRBV7-9 and TRBJ2-2; D remains unclear. The CDR3 sequence: CASSFIQRPGELFF. In nucleotides, the CDR3 is TGTGCCAGCAGCTTTATACAGAGGCCCGGGGAGCTGTTTTTT.